The 4 T cell receptor beta chains below all came from one sample that was sequenced in a study of blood T cell repertoires in COVID-19 (dated by TCRdb to 2018 to 2020). The library relied on the immunoSEQ multiplex PCR assay. Held by TCRdb, this immuneACCESS table contains in-frame sequences only and omits some clones. Under half of the omission traces to an unresolved V gene where checked; the cause of the rest is unknown. This sample gives 100,000 or so clones in total; 65% to 80% of them show up just once. The biggest ten clones account for roughly a fifth of the sample. Material for sequencing was peripheral blood. These receptors all come from a woman between 65 and 79 years old with acute or convalescent COVID-19.

The chain recombines TRBV5-1 with TRBJ1-5; 7 bases fit TRBD1. CDR3 length: 15 residues. Trimming removed 3 bases from V and 3 bases from J; junction bases left unmatched: 6. CDR1 is SGHRS, CDR2 YFSETQ, per germline. The CDR3 DNA is TGCGCCAGCAGCTGGGACAGTCCGTCCAATCAGCCCCAGCATTTT. Protein: CASSWDSPSNQPQHF.

The CDR3 coding sequence is TGTGCCAGCAGCCCCCAAGCGGGGGGTCCCTACGAGCAGTACTTC. It translates to CASSPQAGGPYEQYF. V is TRBV7-9 and J is TRBJ2-7; 9 bases agree with TRBD2. The V gene end was trimmed by 5 bases and the J gene end by 2 bases; junction bases not matched to a gene: 7. Germline assignment: CDR1 SEHNR and CDR2 FQNEAQ (reference sequence). CDR3 size: 15 residues.

This rearrangement joins TRBV28 to TRBJ2-5; maybe TRBD2 (5 bases). The CDR3 length is 16 residues. Germline V gene data show CDR1 as MDHEN and CDR2 as SYDVKM. Between the trimmed V and J ends, which lost 6 bases and 4 bases, there was a span of 21 bases. CDR3 DNA: TGTGCCAGCAGCCAGAGCCGGGGATCAGTGGGAGAGACCCAGTACTTC. Residues: CASSQSRGSVGETQYF.

This clone was seen once. The J gene is TRBJ1-2, the V gene TRBV5-5, with TRBD1 matching over 9 bases. The CDR3 is 15 amino acids. Germline V gene data show CDR1 as SGHKS and CDR2 as YYEKEE (reference sequence). The trim removed 4 bases at V and 0 bases at J, leaving 4 bases unmatched. The CDR3 DNA follows: TGTGCCAGCAGCGGTGGGACAGGGTCTAACTATGGCTACACCTTC. It codes for CASSGGTGSNYGYTF.